The rows below give T cell receptor beta chains drawn from one sample of a study of shared T cell receptors in the human thymus. Assay: immunoSEQ multiplex PCR; the TCRdb copy retains only in-frame clones and omits some. The sample lists about 730,000 clones; roughly 88% were seen once. These data were likewise used in another study, on human thymus T cells.

The sample taken for sequencing was thymocytes. These TCRs come from a girl under three years old with a congenital heart defect. CDR3s include the opening cysteine and the closing phenylalanine or tryptophan. A D gene is named only where the DNA matches it firmly. The size of a clone is reported for some rows only, either as once, few or many, or as a class for expanded clones.

d_call | clone_size | cdr3_length | j_call | v_call | cdr3_nt | cdr3_aa
NA | NA | 14 | TRBJ1-1 | TRBV4-1 | TGCGCCAGCAGCCCGCGACAGGCGTGGACTGAAGCTTTCTTT | CASSPRQAWTEAFF
TRBD2 | NA | 12 | TRBJ2-5 | TRBV29-1 | TGCAGCGATAACCTGGGGGGGGAGACCCAGTACTTC | CSDNLGGETQYF
NA | NA | 13 | TRBJ1-2 | TRBV7-2 | TGTGCCAGCAGCTTAGGAACAGGGAATGGCTACACCTTC | CASSLGTGNGYTF
NA | NA | 21 | TRBJ2-2 | TRBV7-8 | TGTGCCAGCAGCCTCCAGTTAGTCTACGGGGGACAGATGGTATCGGCCGGGGAGCTGTTTTTT | CASSLQLVYGGQMVSAGELFF
NA | few | 17 | TRBJ2-1 | TRBV28 | TGTGCCAGCGACGTTGCTGGCAGGCTATACTCCTACAATGAGCAGTTCTTC | CASDVAGRLYSYNEQFF
NA | NA | 15 | TRBJ2-5 | TRBV7-9 | TGTGCCAGCAGCTCCCTTCTAGCTGATCAAGAGACCCAGTACTTC | CASSSLLADQETQYF
TRBD2 | NA | 20 | TRBJ2-3 | TRBV9 | TGTGCCAGCAGCGCCAACCCCCCAGCGGGGGGGCCTTTCCACACAGATACGCAGTATTTT | CASSANPPAGGPFHTDTQYF
NA | NA | 15 | TRBJ2-5 | TRBV5-1 | TGCGCCAGCAGCTTGGAGGGGGCCGGACTACAGACCCAGTACTTC | CASSLEGAGLQTQYF
NA | NA | 16 | TRBJ1-1 | TRBV5-4 | TGTGCCAGCAGTTCATCGGACACGGTCGTTGGCACTGAAGCTTTCTTT | CASSSSDTVVGTEAFF
TRBD1 | NA | 15 | TRBJ2-7 | TRBV9 | TGTGCCAGCAGCGTAGCTGGGACAGGAGACTACGAGCAGTACTTC | CASSVAGTGDYEQYF
NA | once | 15 | TRBJ1-5 | TRBV2 | TGTGCCAGCAGTGAATGGGTGGAGAGCAATCAGCCCCAGCATTTT | CASSEWVESNQPQHF
TRBD1 | NA | 19 | TRBJ2-4 | TRBV4-1 | TGCGCCAGCAGCCAAGATGAAGGGGACAGGGATTTAGCCAAAAACATTCAGTACTTC | CASSQDEGDRDLAKNIQYF
NA | NA | 11 | TRBJ2-5 | TRBV27 | TGTGCCATCGGAACGGGAGAGACCCAGTACTTC | CAIGTGETQYF
TRBD1 | few | 15 | TRBJ1-2 | TRBV9 | TGTGCCAGCAGCATTAAGGGGACAGCTAACTATGGCTACACCTTC | CASSIKGTANYGYTF
NA | NA | 13 | TRBJ2-7 | TRBV6-5 | TGTGCCAGCAGTTATGGGCCCTCGGCAGCGGGTAGCTTC | CASSYGPSAAGSF
TRBD1 | NA | 20 | TRBJ2-1 | TRBV4-1 | TGCGCCAGCAGCCCCAAGGACAGGGGGCGAGGGGGGGGGATATACAATGAGCAGTTCTTC | CASSPKDRGRGGGIYNEQFF
NA | NA | 15 | TRBJ2-7 | TRBV4-1 | TGCGCCAGCAGCCAACCCCTCACTAAAGCCTACGAGCAGTACTTC | CASSQPLTKAYEQYF
TRBD1 | NA | 16 | TRBJ1-1 | TRBV5-1 | TGCGCCAGCAGCACATACAGGGGCTTCAGGAACACTGAAGCTTTCTTT | CASSTYRGFRNTEAFF
TRBD1 | once | 15 | TRBJ1-1 | TRBV14 | TGTGCCAGCAGCCGGGACAGGGGGACGAACACTGAAGCTTTCTTT | CASSRDRGTNTEAFF
NA | NA | 13 | TRBJ1-1 | TRBV14 | TGTGCCAGCAGCCGAGGGTTAGACACTGAAGCTTTCTTT | CASSRGLDTEAFF
NA | NA | 13 | TRBJ2-5 | TRBV6-6 | TGTGCCAGCAGTTACTACCTAACGGAGACCCAGTACTTC | CASSYYLTETQYF
TRBD2 | NA | 15 | TRBJ2-1 | TRBV19 | TGTGCCAGCAACTTCGGAGGACTAGCCGATAATGAGCAGTTCTTC | CASNFGGLADNEQFF
TRBD1 | NA | 16 | TRBJ1-2 | TRBV27 | TGTGCCAGCAGTTTATCCCGGGACAGGGGACGGCATGGCTACACCTTC | CASSLSRDRGRHGYTF
NA | NA | 13 | TRBJ1-2 | TRBV30 | TGTGCCTGGAGTCGCCGACATGCGCCTGGCTACACCTTC | CAWSRRHAPGYTF
TRBD2 | NA | 17 | TRBJ2-3 | TRBV11-2 | TGTGCCAGCAGCCTCAACCGGGGGGGGGCTAGAACAGATACGCAGTATTTT | CASSLNRGGARTDTQYF